The 27 T cell receptor beta chains presented below share a single source sample, sequenced in a study of blood T cell repertoires in COVID-19. The protocol was immunoSEQ multiplex PCR, while the TCRdb copy is restricted to in-frame clones and leaves out a portion. The table records about 120,000 clones, roughly 88% of them present only once. Sequenced: peripheral blood. These receptors all stem from a man over 45 with acute or convalescent COVID-19.

The CDR3 here is CASSLSATESGYGYTF. DNA of the CDR3: TGTGCCAGCAGCTTGTCGGCCACCGAGAGCGGATACGGCTACACCTTC. This sequence joins TRBV5-8 and TRBJ1-2; D call uncertain. The CDR3 is made up of 16 amino acids. The V end lost 1 base, the J end lost 8 bases, and 21 bases lay between the germline ends. Per the germline V gene, CDR1 is SGHTS and CDR2 is YDEGEE.

The rearrangement links TRBV24-1 to TRBJ2-2; D might be TRBD2 (5 bases). V lost 4 bases, J lost 0 bases, and 8 bases lay in between. The germline gives CDR1 KGHDR, CDR2 SFDVKD. CDR3 length: 15 residues. The CDR3 DNA sequence: TGTGCCACCAGTGAAACCGGGGCGAACACCGGGGAGCTGTTTTTT. This sequence encodes CATSETGANTGELFF.

This clone showed up just once. The chain links TRBV5-1 to TRBJ1-6; unclear D gene. The V end lost 1 base, the J end lost 6 bases, and 8 bases lay between the germline ends. There are 14 residues in the CDR3. Germline V gene sequence: CDR1 SGHRS, CDR2 YFSETQ. CDR3 in DNA: TGCGCCAGCAGCTTGAATGTCGGTAATTCACCCCTCCACTTT. It codes for CASSLNVGNSPLHF.

This chain joins TRBV28 and TRBJ1-2; 7 bases are a match to TRBD1. Germline V gene lookup returns CDR1 MDHEN and CDR2 SYDVKM. The ends lost 5 bases at V and 6 bases at J; junction bases unmatched: 6. The CDR3 length is 13 residues. CDR3 bases: TGTGCCAGCAGTCCATACAGGGGCCATGGCTACACCTTC. It specifies CASSPYRGHGYTF.

The rearrangement links TRBV6-4 to TRBJ2-1, with unresolved D. The CDR3 consists of 13 residues. V was pared by 4 bases and J by 3 bases, with 7 bases between. CDR1 is MRHNA and CDR2 is SNTAGT in the germline V gene. CDR3 sequence reads: CASSVFGYNEQFF. In nucleotides, the CDR3 is TGTGCCAGCAGTGTGTTCGGCTACAATGAGCAGTTCTTC.

This clone was detected once. The chain carries TRBV10-1 and TRBJ1-1; TRBD1 is a possible D gene (5 bases). The CDR3 has 14 residues. Between the trimmed V and J ends, which lost 0 bases and 7 bases, there was a span of 12 bases. Per germline, CDR1 WNHNN and CDR2 SYGVQD (reference sequence). The CDR3 region is CASSESGQDSEAFF. The CDR3 DNA is TGCGCCAGCAGTGAGTCCGGACAAGATAGTGAAGCTTTCTTT.

The chain combines TRBV6-5 with TRBJ1-6; D gene unclear. V was trimmed by 4 bases and J by 14 bases, leaving 12 bases between them. Germline-derived CDR1 and CDR2 are MNHEY and SVGAGI. The CDR3 totals 12 residues. Written as DNA, the CDR3 is TGTGCCAGCAGTTTTAGAGTGCCGGCCCTCCACTTT. Translation gives CASSFRVPALHF.

The genes are TRBV7-9 and TRBJ1-5, with 8 bases lining up with TRBD1. The germline V gene encodes CDR1 SEHNR and CDR2 FQNEAQ (reference sequence). J gave up 5 bases and V 5 bases, and 8 bases lay outside the gene matches. The CDR3 has 15 amino acids. The CDR3 coding sequence is TGTGCCAGCAGCCCCGACAGGGGTGGGCATCAGCCCCAGCATTTT. Translated: CASSPDRGGHQPQHF.

This clone was picked up one time. V is TRBV6-5 and J is TRBJ1-1; the match to TRBD1 covers 8 bases. This CDR3 is built from 15 residues. From germline, CDR1 is MNHEY and CDR2 SVGAGI. V shed 5 bases, J shed 0 bases, and the junction held 5 bases outside the gene matches. In DNA, the CDR3 is TGTGCCAGCAGTCCCCGGACAGGGCTGAACACTGAAGCTTTCTTT. Its protein is CASSPRTGLNTEAFF.

The J gene is TRBJ1-1, the V gene TRBV11-2; unclear D gene. V was cut by 5 bases and J by 5 bases, with 15 bases left in between. Germline V gene sequence: CDR1 SGHAT, CDR2 FQNNGV. The CDR3 runs 14 residues. Here the CDR3 DNA reads TGTGCCAGCAGCACCCCCCGAGGGCGGACTGAAGCTTTCTTT. It encodes CASSTPRGRTEAFF.

The chain carries TRBV15 and TRBJ1-2; D gene ambiguous. The CDR3 extends over 14 amino acids. V lost 0 bases to trimming and J lost 4 bases, with 9 bases between them. CDR1 and CDR2 from the germline V gene are LNHNV and YYDKDF (reference sequence). The CDR3 DNA sequence: TGTGCCACCAGCAGAGAAGGCAGACTCTATGGCTACACCTTC. As protein: CATSREGRLYGYTF.

The rearrangement links TRBV5-4 to TRBJ1-2; 8 bases are shared with TRBD1. From germline, CDR1 is SGHNT and CDR2 YYREEE (reference sequence). The J segment lost 2 bases and the V segment lost 4 bases, leaving 7 bases of the junction unmatched. This CDR3 is 15 amino acids long. CDR3 bases: TGTGCCAGCAGCCCAGGGGGCGAGGGGAACTATGGCTACACCTTC. Amino acids: CASSPGGEGNYGYTF.

The gene calls are TRBV28 and TRBJ1-5, with no clear D. The CDR3 runs to 14 residues. Germline assignment: CDR1 MDHEN and CDR2 SYDVKM. Trimming cost V 2 bases and J 4 bases, with 9 bases left between them. This CDR3 reads CASSLQQSNQPQHF. The CDR3, as DNA: TGTGCCAGCAGTTTACAACAGTCAAATCAGCCCCAGCATTTT.

The chain recombines TRBV2 with TRBJ2-5, with 8 bases lining up with TRBD1. The germline V gene encodes CDR1 SNHLY and CDR2 FYNNEI. There are 13 residues in the CDR3. The V gene end was trimmed by 5 bases and the J gene end by 5 bases; junction bases not matched to a gene: 4. This chain's CDR3 is CASSRTGRETQYF. The CDR3 DNA is TGTGCCAGCAGTCGGACAGGGAGGGAGACCCAGTACTTC. The entire variable domain, with the rest obtained from reference TRBV2 and TRBJ2-5, is as follows: EPEVTQTPSHQVTQMGQEVILRCVPISNHLYFYWYRQILGQKVEFLVSFYNNEISEKSEIFDDQFSVERPDGSNFTLKIRSTKLEDSAMYFCASSRTGRETQYFGPGTRLLVL.

The gene calls are TRBV20-1 and TRBJ1-2; 7 bases line up with TRBD1. J was trimmed by 4 bases and V by 8 bases; bases with no gene match: 4. The CDR3 length is 11 residues. The germline gives CDR1 DFQATT, CDR2 SNEGSKA (reference sequence). The CDR3 sequence: CSLDRTYGYTF. CDR3 nucleotide sequence: TGCAGTCTGGACAGGACCTATGGCTACACCTTC.

The chain is built from TRBV5-1 and TRBJ1-1; a possible D gene is TRBD1 (6 bases). V was pared by 3 bases and J by 0 bases, with 9 bases between. Germline-derived CDR1 and CDR2 are SGHRS and YFSETQ. The CDR3 spans 14 residues. The CDR3 here is CASSSDSMNTEAFF. CDR3 DNA: TGCGCCAGCAGCTCGGACAGCATGAACACTGAAGCTTTCTTT.

This clone came up once. The V call is TRBV4-1, the J call TRBJ2-1, with 10 positions matching TRBD2. This CDR3 is built from 14 residues. V lost 0 bases, J lost 9 bases, and 2 bases stayed unmatched. Looked up from germline, CDR1 is MGHRA and CDR2 is YSYEKL. CDR3 loop: CASSQDSGRGEQFF. The CDR3 DNA reads TGCGCCAGCAGCCAAGACAGCGGGAGGGGTGAGCAGTTCTTC.

CDR3 loop: CASSLLAGAYEQYF. The CDR3 DNA is TGTGCCAGCAGTTTACTAGCGGGAGCGTACGAGCAGTACTTC. This chain connects TRBV6-5 to TRBJ2-7; TRBD2 matches 11 bases. Trimming cost V 4 bases and J 4 bases; bases outside gene matches: 3. The CDR3 consists of 14 residues. Germline CDR1 reads MNHEY; CDR2 reads SVGAGI.

The chain recombines TRBV2 with TRBJ1-2; D is ambiguous. The ends were cut back, 8 bases at V and 5 bases at J, with 6 bases in the middle. This CDR3 comprises 10 residues. Germline values: CDR1 SNHLY, CDR2 FYNNEI. The CDR3 reads CASAVYGYTF. CDR3 coding DNA: TGTGCCAGCGCAGTGTATGGCTACACCTTC.

The V and J genes are TRBV10-1 and TRBJ1-1, with D maybe TRBD1 (5 bases). Germline assignment: CDR1 WNHNN and CDR2 SYGVQD (reference sequence). Between the trimmed V and J ends, which lost 2 bases and 4 bases, there was a span of 8 bases. The CDR3 extends over 13 amino acids. The CDR3 nucleotides are TGCGCCAGCAGTGAGCAGGGTAGCACTGAAGCTTTCTTT. Translated: CASSEQGSTEAFF.

V gene TRBV19 combines with J gene TRBJ2-2; 7 bases map to TRBD2. Germline-derived CDR1 and CDR2 are LNHDA and SQIVND (reference sequence). The CDR3 totals 17 residues. Trimming took 0 bases from V and 0 from J; bases not matched to a gene: 4. CDR3 DNA: TGTGCCAGTAGTATAGAGGGGCTAGCGGCGAACACCGGGGAGCTGTTTTTT. Protein: CASSIEGLAANTGELFF.

The rearrangement links TRBV11-2 to TRBJ2-5; tentatively, D is TRBD2 (6 bases). The germline CDR1 and CDR2 sequences are SGHAT and FQNNGV. Trimming took 4 bases from V and 4 from J, leaving 10 bases between them. This CDR3 spans 13 amino acids. The CDR3 sequence is CASSSGVGETQYF. The CDR3 region has the DNA TGTGCCAGCAGCTCGGGAGTGGGAGAGACCCAGTACTTC.

The genes are TRBV10-1 and TRBJ1-2; D possibly corresponds to TRBD1 (6 bases). V lost 5 bases to trimming and J lost 8 bases, with 18 bases between them. The germline CDR1 and CDR2 sequences are WNHNN and SYGVQD (reference sequence). The CDR3 is 14 residues long. The CDR3 is CASSPYRELGGYTF. CDR3 nucleotide sequence: TGCGCCAGCAGTCCCTACAGGGAATTGGGGGGCTACACCTTC.

The chain employs TRBV7-2 and TRBJ1-5; a possible D gene is TRBD1 (6 bases). The germline CDR1 and CDR2 sequences are SGHTA and FQGNSA. The V gene lost 5 bases and the J gene lost 7 bases, with 18 bases spanning the gap. This CDR3 region has 15 residues. The CDR3, as DNA: TGTGCCAGCAGCCCCCAGGGGACGACCAACCAGCCCCAGCATTTT. Translation gives CASSPQGTTNQPQHF.

Regarding this clone: Different DNA sequences within this sample yield the same CDR3. This rearrangement joins TRBV6-6 to TRBJ1-1, with D possibly TRBD1 on 6 matching bases. Trimming stripped 1 base from V and 1 base from J, with 13 bases between. The germline V gene encodes CDR1 MNHNY and CDR2 SVGAGI (reference sequence). The CDR3 is made up of 16 amino acids. CDR3 protein: CASSYLGRGANTEAFF. The CDR3 DNA is TGTGCCAGCAGTTACTTGGGCAGGGGCGCGAACACTGAAGCTTTCTTT.

The V call is TRBV5-6, the J call TRBJ1-5; the D gene is possibly TRBD1 (6 bases). The CDR3 is made up of 15 amino acids. V was trimmed by 4 bases and J by 0 bases, leaving 11 bases between them. Germline V lookup: CDR1 SGHDT, CDR2 YYEEEE. As DNA, the CDR3 is TGTGCCAGCAGCCTCAGGGGTTATAGCAATCAGCCCCAGCATTTT. It specifies CASSLRGYSNQPQHF.

V usage is TRBV27 and J usage is TRBJ1-4, with D tentatively TRBD1 (6 bases). Trimming shortened V by 4 bases and J by 5 bases, and 8 bases separated the two germline ends. Germline V gene sequence: CDR1 MNHEY, CDR2 SMNVEV (reference sequence). There are 13 residues in the CDR3. CDR3 sequence: CASSSGGNEKLFF. CDR3 DNA sequence: TGTGCCAGCAGTTCGGGGGGCAATGAAAAACTGTTTTTT. Based on the CDR3 plus reference TRBV27 and TRBJ1-4, the full variable domain is EAQVTQNPRYLITVTGKKLTVTCSQNMNHEYMSWYRQDPGLGLRQIYYSMNVEVTDKGDVPEGYKVSRKEKRNFPLILESPSPNQTSLYFCASSSGGNEKLFFGSGTQLSVL.